These T cell receptor beta chains were read from a single sample in a study of T cell changes during pregnancy in multiple sclerosis. Profiling relied on immunoSEQ multiplex PCR, and the TCRdb table lists in-frame clones only, not all of them. The sample lists tens of thousands of clones, approximately 95% occurring once. Material: CD8+ T cells from peripheral blood mononuclear cells, obtained in the third trimester of pregnancy. Receptor source: a female donor with multiple sclerosis, enrolled in a pregnancy study. Each CDR3 is given with its conserved first and last residue. D genes are given only for firm matches. Not every row has a clone size; where given, it reads once, few, many or a size class.

len	j_gene	v_gene	abundance	d_gene	CDR3nt	CDR3aa
13	TRBJ1-1	TRBV7-6	.	.	TGTGCCAGCAGCTTAAACCCGAGAGCTGAAGCTTTCTTT	CASSLNPRAEAFF
16	TRBJ2-5	TRBV18	.	.	TGTGCCAGCTCACCTTCCAAGGACAGCCAACAAGAGACCCAGTACTTC	CASSPSKDSQQETQYF
14	TRBJ2-3	TRBV7-9	.	.	TGTGCCAGCAGCTTAGTTACTAGCACAGATACGCAGTATTTT	CASSLVTSTDTQYF
14	TRBJ1-2	TRBV4-3	.	.	TGCGCCAGCAGCCAAGACAGTTTAAACCATGGCTACACCTTC	CASSQDSLNHGYTF
12	TRBJ1-1	TRBV5-4	.	TRBD1	TGTGCCAGCAGCTTGGGAGACAGGGAGGCTTTCTTT	CASSLGDREAFF
16	TRBJ1-1	TRBV2	.	TRBD1	TGTGCCAGCAGTGACCACTGGACAGGGATGAACACTGAAGCTTTCTTT	CASSDHWTGMNTEAFF
20	TRBJ2-6	TRBV9	.	.	TGTGCCAGCAGCCCCCCCGCTAGGTCAGGGGCTAAGGCTGGGGCCAACGTCCTGACTTTC	CASSPPARSGAKAGANVLTF
15	TRBJ2-7	TRBV28	.	TRBD2	TGTGCCAGCAGTTTGGTGGCGGGAGCAACGTACGAGCAGTACTTC	CASSLVAGATYEQYF
16	TRBJ2-3	TRBV28	.	TRBD1	TGTGCCAGCAGTCCCATAACAGGGGAAGGGACAGATACGCAGTATTTT	CASSPITGEGTDTQYF
17	TRBJ2-3	TRBV10-3	.	.	TGTGCCATCAGCCCACCGGGGGATCTACGTAGCACAGATACGCAGTATTTT	CAISPPGDLRSTDTQYF
15	TRBJ1-2	TRBV7-8	.	.	TGTGCCAGCAGCTTACTAATCCAGGGAGGGGATGGCTACACCTTC	CASSLLIQGGDGYTF
14	TRBJ1-1	TRBV6-1	.	.	TGTGCCAGCAGTGAAGGTGGGACTGACACTGAAGCTTTCTTT	CASSEGGTDTEAFF
19	TRBJ1-5	TRBV28	medium-sized	TRBD1	TGTGCCAGCAGTTTCCCCGGGGCAGGGGGCCAATATAGCAATCAGCCCCAGCATTTT	CASSFPGAGGQYSNQPQHF
14	TRBJ1-1	TRBV7-9	once	.	TGTGCCAGCAGCTTAGAGAGGCCGAACACTGAAGCTTTCTTT	CASSLERPNTEAFF
12	TRBJ1-4	TRBV10-3	.	.	TGTGCCATCAGTGACCCGAATGAAAAACTGTTTTTT	CAISDPNEKLFF
14	TRBJ2-7	TRBV2	.	.	TGTGCCAGCAGTGAACCGGGGGTAGACTACGAGCAGTACTTC	CASSEPGVDYEQYF
14	TRBJ1-5	TRBV7-9	.	TRBD1	TGTGCCAGCAGCCCCATCCAAGGGGGCCAGCCCCAGCATTTT	CASSPIQGGQPQHF
15	TRBJ2-5	TRBV9	.	.	TGTGCCAGCAGCGTAGGGGCTAGCGCCACGGAGACCCAGTACTTC	CASSVGASATETQYF
13	TRBJ1-1	TRBV7-9	.	TRBD1	TGTGCCAGCAGCCCGACAGGGGAGGTTGAAGCTTTCTTT	CASSPTGEVEAFF
16	TRBJ2-7	TRBV11-2	.	.	TGTGCCAGCAGCTTAGAGTCGGCAGGGGTCACCTACGAGCAGTACTTC	CASSLESAGVTYEQYF
14	TRBJ1-2	TRBV29-1	.	TRBD1	TGCAGCGTTGGCCCGTTCGACAGGGGGTATGGCTACACCTTC	CSVGPFDRGYGYTF
15	TRBJ2-1	TRBV5-8	.	TRBD2	TGTGCCAGCATAGCGGGGGGCGGTCTTTGGGATGAGCAGTTCTTC	CASIAGGGLWDEQFF
16	TRBJ1-1	TRBV6-1	once	TRBD1	TGTGCCAGCAGTGAAAATTTTTTCAGTGGGACAGACCAAGCTTTCTTT	CASSENFFSGTDQAFF
15	TRBJ2-7	TRBV9	.	TRBD1	TGTGCCAGCAGCGTAACAGGGGGTAGCTCCTACGAGCAGTACTTC	CASSVTGGSSYEQYF
12	TRBJ1-1	TRBV7-9	medium-sized	TRBD1	TGTGCCAGCAGCTCAACCGGGACAGGGGCTTTCTTT	CASSSTGTGAFF
15	TRBJ2-1	TRBV29-1	.	.	TGCAGCGTTGATAAACCGAGGACAGCCTACAATGAGCAGTTCTTC	CSVDKPRTAYNEQFF
17	TRBJ2-1	TRBV12-2	.	.	TGTGCAAGTCGCTTTAAACTAGCCCCAAGCTCCTACAATGAGCAGTTCTTC	CASRFKLAPSSYNEQFF
15	TRBJ1-6	TRBV15	.	TRBD1	TGTGCCACCAGCAGGAGGACAGGGGATAATTCACCCCTCCACTTT	CATSRRTGDNSPLHF
13	TRBJ1-1	TRBV6-1	.	.	TGTGCCAGCAGTCCCCGGACACACACTGAAGCTTTCTTT	CASSPRTHTEAFF
17	TRBJ2-1	TRBV27	.	TRBD2	TGTGCCAGCAGTGTTCGACTAGCGGGCCCTCGGGGCAATGAGCAGTTCTTC	CASSVRLAGPRGNEQFF
16	TRBJ2-5	TRBV5-1	.	TRBD1	TGCGCCAGCAGCTGGGGGGACAGGGGGCCCAGTGAGACCCAGTACTTC	CASSWGDRGPSETQYF
14	TRBJ2-3	TRBV6-5	.	.	TGTGCCAGCAGTTACGACAGGGAGGCGGATACGCAGTATTTT	CASSYDREADTQYF
14	TRBJ1-2	TRBV4-1	large	TRBD1	TGCGCCAGCAGCCAAGATCGGCTCACAGGGGAGTACACCTTC	CASSQDRLTGEYTF
15	TRBJ1-5	TRBV27	.	TRBD1	TGTGCCAGCAGTTCCTTGGGACAGGGCAATCAGCCCCAGCATTTT	CASSSLGQGNQPQHF
12	TRBJ2-3	TRBV2	once	.	TGTGCCAACGAGCATAAGGGGGATACGCAGTATTTT	CANEHKGDTQYF
16	TRBJ2-1	TRBV7-9	.	TRBD2	TGTGCCAGCAGCCCGACTCTAGCGGGAGGGCCCAATGAGCAGTTCTTC	CASSPTLAGGPNEQFF
16	TRBJ2-7	TRBV27	.	TRBD2	TGTGCCAGCAGTCTTCCAGGTAGCGGGGGCCCGCGCGAGCAGTACTTC	CASSLPGSGGPREQYF